The T cell receptor (beta chain) under discussion was sequenced for a study of early T cells in non-severe SARS-CoV-2 infection. Points from the study as a whole: Anti-spike CD8 responses were favored by VDJdb matching, which missed private and CD4 specificities.

Individual cDNA molecules received unique molecular identifiers during library preparation. TCRdb fed the 5' RACE reads into MiXCR, producing one record per CDR3 protein. Of about 35,000 distinct CDR3 sequences listed, approximately 6% are singletons. This clonotype has only a few counts. Its antigen is not identified. The CDR3 extends over 18 amino acids. From germline, CDR1 is SGHNT and CDR2 YENEEA. V gave up 0 bases and J gave up 3 bases, with 17 bases separating them. Material: whole blood, obtained at baseline. The receptor was isolated from an adult who was a healthcare worker with PCR-confirmed SARS-CoV-2 infection or an uninfected control (not recorded which). This chain links TRBV11-3 with TRBJ2-2; the D is unclear. The CDR3 loop reads CASSLDAKPWPDTGELFF. CDR3 bases: TGTGCCAGCAGCTTAGATGCGAAACCCTGGCCCGACACCGGGGAGCTGTTTTTT.